A selection of T cell receptor beta chains follows, all from one sample in a study of cytomegalovirus exposure and HLA in healthy donors. Measured with immunoSEQ multiplex PCR; TCRdb has only the in-frame clones, and not every one. The sample yields roughly 93,000 clones, roughly 79% seen once. Sample: PBMCs. The source of these receptors is a man aged 30-40 years in good health and CMV-seronegative. Both conserved end residues are part of each CDR3.

v_call,j_call,cdr3_aa
TRBV6-6,TRBJ2-1,CASSPTSGGVDEQFF
TRBV7-9,TRBJ2-2,CASSLTGVNTGELFF
TRBV15,TRBJ2-1,CATSREFGTKSYNEQFF
TRBV5-6,TRBJ2-1,CASSLRGEQFF
TRBV9,TRBJ2-1,CASSAKDTTGKLINNEQFF
TRBV5-4,TRBJ2-3,CASSSTAHDTQYF
TRBV29-1,TRBJ2-2,CSVRTGTNTGELFF
TRBV29-1,TRBJ1-1,CSVRQYLEAFF
TRBV7-7,TRBJ1-4,CASSLTYPHREPTNEKLFF
TRBV7-9,TRBJ1-5,CASSLVGGGSNQPQHF
TRBV18,TRBJ1-3,CASSKRQYVTGSGNTIYF
TRBV19,TRBJ1-4,CASSMGREVEKLFF
TRBV5-6,TRBJ1-2,CASMPGQRNYGYTF
TRBV5-1,TRBJ1-6,CASSQVGTGSPYSPLHF
TRBV11-3,TRBJ2-1,CASSLERQSYNEQFF
TRBV7-2,TRBJ1-1,CASSKATGNTEAFF
TRBV9,TRBJ1-1,CASSPTPLSTEAFF
TRBV6-5,TRBJ1-4,CASRQTGANEKLFF
TRBV6-6,TRBJ1-4,CASSFRGPTGEKLFF
TRBV5-6,TRBJ2-5,CASSGGSIGETQYF
TRBV19,TRBJ1-1,CASSIGSGAFF
TRBV7-8,TRBJ2-1,CASSSSGRSIHNEQFF
TRBV4-2,TRBJ2-5,CASSLGTSGEETQYF
TRBV27,TRBJ1-2,CASSLYPTDPYGYTF
TRBV15,TRBJ2-5,CATSRDRDHRGETQYF
TRBV29-1,TRBJ1-2,CSALPGYTF
TRBV7-2,TRBJ2-7,CASSLVGSGANLVYEQYF
TRBV19,TRBJ2-2,CASTIGTGAGELFF
TRBV6-5,TRBJ2-2,CATRAPGNTGELFF
TRBV7-3,TRBJ2-1,CASRSGGRTNEQFF
TRBV10-3,TRBJ1-1,CAIRRTGENTEAFF
TRBV11-2,TRBJ1-2,CASSSRDTNYGYTF
TRBV7-9,TRBJ1-1,CASSLGQGAHTEAFF
TRBV6-5,TRBJ1-2,CASSYGQGQYGYTF
TRBV2,TRBJ2-7,CASKTGQGPYEQYF